This TCR beta chain comes out of a study of beta chain features in type 1 diabetes (dated by TCRdb to the late 2010s). Notes on the research overall: Patients and healthy donors did not differ in mean age, gender distribution, total cell number or subset yield. A total of some 100,000,000 sorted cells were examined across all samples, and a strong correlation was observed between cell number per subset and RNA yield. In the study, recently diagnosed type 1 diabetes patients and matched healthy donors were compared on the TCRB repertoires of their sorted circulating CD4+ T cell subsets. Whereas all 30 or so donors provided naive and central memory subsets, regulatory and stem cell-like memory subsets were isolated from just 8 patients and roughly 8 healthy donors. On the study overall, not on this receptor specifically: At VDJ recombination sites, patients with type 1 diabetes made fewer insertions and deleted more nucleotides, a pattern implying thymic rearrangement abnormalities. Naive, central memory and regulatory TCRB repertoires appeared to be more alike among patients than among healthy donors. Because cDNA was sequenced instead of genomic DNA, activated cells with high expression could be over-represented, although the groups did not differ in activation or CD3 levels. A moderate but significant shortening of TCRB CDR3 length was observed in type 1 diabetes patients in all four CD4+ subsets. HLA sub-analyses involved small numbers of individuals, so any influence of HLA type on TCRB rearrangement remained unresolved. PCR may preferentially amplify shorter templates, but because patient and control samples were amplified and corrected together, any resulting skew would affect both groups equally.

Only a few counts were recorded for this clone. The antigen it binds to is not known. One base away there is no much larger clone; base qualities are not given. The germline V gene supplies CDR1 KGHSH and CDR2 LQKENI. V loses 2 bases, J loses 3 bases, and the germline ends lie 7 bases apart. The CDR3 measures 14 amino acids from cysteine to phenylalanine. Left in the record is the CDR3 DNA by itself, 42 bases read in frame from the first base. Each donor gave one peripheral blood draw, approximately 120 mL on average, collected into heparinised tubes. A BD FACSAria II was used to sort naive, central memory, regulatory and stem cell-like memory CD4+ T cells with a panel that included CD45RO, CCR7, CD25, CD127, CD95 and CD27. A purity above 98% was achieved for all sorted populations. Right away, PBMCs were isolated by Lymphoprep density gradient centrifugation and were stained directly, with no culture step. So that batch effects would be minimized, each experiment stained and sorted samples in pairs, pairing one healthy donor with one patient.

All of the isolated RNA was reverse transcribed with the High Capacity cDNA Reverse Transcription Kit, so expressed TCRB transcripts were sequenced. Deep immunoSEQ sequencing was performed on naive, central memory and regulatory T cell samples, with an average of roughly 3.5 million total reads per sample. Sorted cells were lysed in RLT buffer, and RNA was extracted using DNase-treated RNeasy Micro or Mini kits according to cell number. To prevent cross-contamination, each cell subset was processed individually, whereas patient and healthy donor samples were processed jointly. TCRB sequences were amplified from cDNA with the immunoSEQ multiplex PCR, producing 87-bp fragments spanning the CDR3 region. Sequencing of the amplicons was done on the Illumina HiSeq platform. Regarding the original processing steps: Synthetic template baselines were used to correct PCR bias computationally, reads within Hamming distance 2 were collapsed, and singletons that could not be merged were discarded. Reads were aligned to IMGT to assign V, D and J genes, CDR3 length, and insertions or deletions at six rearrangement sites. Clonotype counts were normalized to sorted cell number within each subset before computing true diversity and Gini coefficients with the tcR R package. The overlap coefficient, calculated on TCRB nucleotide sequences, was used to quantify repertoire sharing. TCRdb retrieved this table from immuneACCESS and kept in-frame rearrangements only. Not all clones are present; in checked studies, unresolved V genes account for under half, and no reason is known for the remainder. D and trimming come from the DNA, and the V and J calls and clone size come from that table. The sample table holds around 200,000 clones, of which around 13% were seen once. The top ten constitute approximately 0.64% of the sample.

The sequence was obtained from a woman younger than 35 in good health. The chain uses TRBV18 and TRBJ2-2, with no reliable assignment of the D segment. The material sequenced was central memory CD4+ T cells from blood. The CDR3 sequence is CASSPDSDTGELFF. Here is the DNA: TGTGCCAGCTCACCAGACTCTGACACCGGGGAGCTGTTTTTT.